The 13 T cell receptor beta chains presented below share a single source sample, sequenced in a study of CD8 T cells in Susac syndrome. Reverse transcription of about 0.5 to 1 ug RNA used random hexamers. TCRdb redid the calling of the immunoSEQ multiplex PCR reads with MiXCR, one entry per CDR3 protein. The sample includes a few hundred thousand distinct CDR3 sequences, 80% to 95% of them seen just once. Sample: CD8+ T cells from PBMCs. These receptors all come from a human donor with multiple sclerosis.

The rearrangement links TRBV5-4 to TRBJ2-6; no definite D call. The germline V and J ends were trimmed by 2 bases and 4 bases, with 13 bases remaining between them. The CDR3 sequence is 16 residues long. Germline CDR1 and CDR2: SGHNT and YYREEE (reference sequence). CDR3 in DNA: TGTGCCAGCAGCTTTCGCCTGCTTCGCGGGGCCAACGTCCTGACTTTC. Amino acids: CASSFRLLRGANVLTF.

The chain recombines TRBV30 with TRBJ2-1, with 13 nucleotides matching TRBD2. V dropped 4 bases and J dropped 7; count of bases not matched to a gene: 4. CDR1 and CDR2 from the germline V gene are GTSNPN and SVGIG (reference sequence). The CDR3 loop spans 14 amino acids. CDR3: CAWTLAGGPNEQFF. The CDR3, as DNA: TGTGCCTGGACACTAGCGGGGGGGCCGAATGAGCAGTTCTTC. Full variable domain (missing parts from reference TRBV30 and TRBJ2-1): SQTIHQWPATLVQPVGSPLSLECTVEGTSNPNLYWYRQAAGRGLQLLFYSVGIGQISSEVPQNLSASRPQDRQFILSSKKLLLSDSGFYLCAWTLAGGPNEQFFGPGTRLTVL.

The rearrangement joins TRBV6-1 to TRBJ2-3, with D possibly TRBD1 on 6 matching bases. From germline, CDR1 is MNHNS and CDR2 SASEGT. Trimming took 6 bases from V and 3 from J, leaving 13 bases between them. CDR3 size: 14 residues. CDR3: CASRIRRGTDTQYF. Here the CDR3 DNA reads TGTGCCAGCAGGATCAGAAGGGGGACAGATACGCAGTATTTT.

This clonotype was picked up one time. V and J are TRBV5-1 and TRBJ1-2; D is ambiguous. The CDR3 is made up of 14 amino acids. Trimming took off 6 bases at V and 4 bases at J, with 16 bases between the two ends. Germline-derived CDR1 and CDR2 are SGHRS and YFSETQ. CDR3 protein: CASTIDRAGYGYTF. DNA of the CDR3: TGCGCCAGCACCATCGATCGGGCCGGCTATGGCTACACCTTC.

The chain combines TRBV9 with TRBJ2-2; tentatively, D is TRBD2 (5 bases). Trimming cost V 1 base and J 2 bases, with 9 bases left between them. The V gene's germline CDR1 is SGDLS and CDR2 YYNGEE. The CDR3 is made up of 15 amino acids. The DNA for the CDR3 is TGTGCCAGCAGCGTATACCCGGGAAACACCGGGGAGCTGTTTTTT. Encoded protein: CASSVYPGNTGELFF.

The CDR3 is CASSLGPGSYGYTF. The DNA of the CDR3 is TGTGCCAGCAGCTTGGGACCTGGGAGCTATGGCTACACCTTC. The chain uses TRBV7-2 and TRBJ1-2; TRBD1 might be the D (5 bases). V was pared by 3 bases and J by 4 bases, with 12 bases between. The CDR3 extends over 14 amino acids. Germline loops: CDR1 SGHTA, CDR2 FQGNSA.

This clonotype appeared a single time. The chain carries TRBV13 and TRBJ1-1; D is perhaps TRBD1 (6 bases). V lost 3 bases to trimming and J lost 0 bases, with 11 bases between them. CDR3 length: 15 residues. Per the germline V gene, CDR1 is PRHDT and CDR2 is FYEKMQ (reference sequence). DNA for the CDR3: TGTGCCAGCAGCTTGTACAGGGAGATGAACACTGAAGCTTTCTTT. Protein product: CASSLYREMNTEAFF.

The chain is built from TRBV5-1 and TRBJ2-5; D gene uncertain. In germline, CDR1 is SGHRS, CDR2 YFSETQ. The V end was cut by 4 bases, the J end by 1 base, with 8 bases between. This CDR3 region has 13 residues. In DNA, the CDR3 is TGCGCCAGCAGCAGTGACCCCCAAGAGACCCAGTACTTC. This gives the protein CASSSDPQETQYF.

In this sample, this clonotype turned up once. The chain links TRBV29-1 to TRBJ2-2; D unresolved. Trimming left V 1 base short and J 6 bases short, with 6 bases between. The CDR3 is 12 residues long. Per germline, CDR1 SQVTM and CDR2 ANQGSEA. This CDR3 is CSVEALAGELFF. In DNA form, the CDR3 reads TGCAGCGTTGAAGCGCTGGCCGGGGAGCTGTTTTTT.

This chain connects TRBV5-1 to TRBJ2-3; 9 nucleotides match TRBD1. Germline trimming cut 2 bases from V and 3 bases from J; bases unmatched to any gene: 7. The CDR3 has 16 amino acids. Germline assignment: CDR1 SGHRS and CDR2 YFSETQ. CDR3 DNA: TGCGCCAGCAGCTTTGACAGGGGGAGTCGAACAGATACGCAGTATTTT. The encoded protein is CASSFDRGSRTDTQYF.

The V and J genes are TRBV13 and TRBJ1-1; 10 bases are shared with TRBD1. This CDR3 has 18 residues. Germline lookup yields CDR1 PRHDT and CDR2 FYEKMQ (reference sequence). V shed 4 bases, J shed 4 bases, and the junction held 15 bases outside the gene matches. CDR3 region: CASSSSTGGAEVVTEAFF. The CDR3 bases are TGTGCCAGCAGCTCGTCGACAGGGGGCGCGGAGGTGGTCACTGAAGCTTTCTTT.

The rearrangement uses TRBV24-1 and TRBJ2-2; unclear D gene. Germline V gene sequence: CDR1 KGHDR, CDR2 SFDVKD. The CDR3 runs 13 residues. Trimming cost V 2 bases and J 1 base, with 1 base left between them. The CDR3 region has the DNA TGTGCCACCAGTGATTGGAACACCGGGGAGCTGTTTTTT. It yields the protein CATSDWNTGELFF.

The chain recombines TRBV5-1 with TRBJ1-1; weak D call: TRBD1 (5 bases). CDR1 is SGHRS and CDR2 is YFSETQ in the germline V gene. V lost 4 bases and J lost 2, with 12 bases in between. This CDR3 has 14 amino acids. As DNA, the CDR3 is TGCGCCAGCAGCCCGGGGGACGGCAACACTGAAGCTTTCTTT. Its protein product is CASSPGDGNTEAFF.